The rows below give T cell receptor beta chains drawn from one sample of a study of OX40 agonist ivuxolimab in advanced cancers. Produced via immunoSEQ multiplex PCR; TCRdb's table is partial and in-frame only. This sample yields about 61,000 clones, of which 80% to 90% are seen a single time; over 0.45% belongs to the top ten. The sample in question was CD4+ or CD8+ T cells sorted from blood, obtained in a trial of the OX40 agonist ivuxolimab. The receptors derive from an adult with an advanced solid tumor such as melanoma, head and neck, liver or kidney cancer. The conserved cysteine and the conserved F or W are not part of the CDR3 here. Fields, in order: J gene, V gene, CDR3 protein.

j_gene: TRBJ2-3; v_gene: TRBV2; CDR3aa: ASSERAGRADTQY
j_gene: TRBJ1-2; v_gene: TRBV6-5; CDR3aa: ASSGPYRLIYGYT
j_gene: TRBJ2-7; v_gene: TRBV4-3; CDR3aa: ASSQDWVGKRPYEQY
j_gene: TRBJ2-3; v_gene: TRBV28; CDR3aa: ASSIQGGPDTQY
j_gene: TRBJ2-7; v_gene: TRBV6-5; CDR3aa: ASAPNGKTYEQY
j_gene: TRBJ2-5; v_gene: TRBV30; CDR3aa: AWRVRLGWAGEETQY
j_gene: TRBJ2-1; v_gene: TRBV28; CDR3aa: ASSPTSGRAHEQF
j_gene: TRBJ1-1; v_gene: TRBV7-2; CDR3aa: ASSFLVQGVLGTEAF
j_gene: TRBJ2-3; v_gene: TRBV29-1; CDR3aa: SVVVRGARKDTQY
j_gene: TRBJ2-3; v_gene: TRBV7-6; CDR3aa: ASSLGPGQGPDTQY